What follows is one T cell receptor beta chain and its context. This specimen comes from a study of OX40 agonist ivuxolimab in advanced cancers. Study-level background: Six ivuxolimab dose levels, 0.01 to 10 mg/kg, were given intravenously every 2 weeks.

Generated by immunoSEQ multiplex PCR, the TCRdb table keeps only in-frame clones and is missing some. The data contain 20,000 to 25,000 clones, around 80% of them singletons. It was autoimmune disease history or systemic immunosuppression that excluded patients. The sequence derives from an adult with an advanced solid tumor such as melanoma, head and neck, liver or kidney cancer. The source material was CD4+ or CD8+ T cells sorted from blood, sampled in a trial of the OX40 agonist ivuxolimab.

Here the CDR3 DNA reads TGTGCCAGCAGTAGACTCCCAGGCAATCAGCCCCAGCATTTT. It encodes CASSRLPGNQPQHF. The chain is built from TRBV11-2 and TRBJ1-5; no definite D call. V lost 6 bases and J 2 bases, leaving 11 bases between the germline ends. The germline CDR1 and CDR2 sequences are SGHAT and FQNNGV. The CDR3 totals 14 residues.